This TCR beta chain was recorded in a study of patients and donors after allogeneic stem cell transplantation. This clonotype was counted between two and nine times. Trimming took off 1 base at V and 0 bases at J, with 10 bases between the two ends. The germline gives CDR1 DFQATT, CDR2 SNEGSKA (reference sequence). CDR3 length equals 15 residues. A single record per CDR3 protein comes from TCRdb applying MiXCR to the RT-PCR reads. This repertoire shows some 960,000 distinct CDR3 sequences, under 20% found once; its top ten account for 5% to 6.5%. The receptor was derived from a human donor who was either an allogeneic HSCT recipient or a stem cell or donor lymphocyte infusion donor (not recorded which). It is not recorded whose cells these are; they may come from a transplant donor. This rearrangement joins TRBV20-1 to TRBJ2-4; TRBD1 is a possible D gene (6 bases). Sequences were obtained from blood, either unsorted or a sorted T cell fraction (not recorded which). The DNA of the CDR3 is TGCAGTGCTAGAGGACAGGACCTAGCCAAAAACATTCAGTACTTC. Its translation: CSARGQDLAKNIQYF.